This T cell receptor beta chain is from a study of shared clonotypes between healthy human individuals (dated by TCRdb to the early 2020s). Describing the broader study: Three men and a couple of women, aged 18 to 49 years, made up the cohort. Per donor, three plates each were used for CD4 naive and CD4 memory, two for CD8 naive, and one for CD8 memory. To estimate repertoire size and how much clonotypes are shared between individuals, the study performed deep sequencing of blood TCR repertoires from roughly five healthy adults. To increase sequencing depth and limit assay-specific biases, different laboratories used diverse techniques to prepare libraries and sequence TCR repertoires. Per donor, leukapheresis produced somewhere between about 0.94 and 9.5 billion PBMCs. What the study reported, not specific to this receptor: Only blood was sampled, and tissue TCR repertoires likely differ from those in blood. Pairwise subsampling led to the expectation that sequencing depth would affect the degree of clonotype sharing among donors. Compared with non-shared clonotypes, clonotypes shared by all four sorted-subset donors had higher generation probabilities. Rarefaction of sorted-subset datasets indicated incomplete sequencing despite the large sequencing depth. Naive subsets generally had larger estimated clonotype richness than memory subsets. Because the study included a small number of donors, the genetic and exposure-history diversity represented was limited. When a handful of donors were compared, the shared fraction of clonotypes was roughly 4.8% for naive CD4, 3% to 4% for naive CD8, 2.3% for memory CD4, and 0.3% to 0.5% for memory CD8.

Points on this clone: The antigen it binds to is not known. No quality values exist for individual bases; no much larger clone is one base distant.

Relative to germline, V is missing 8 bases and J is missing 0 bases, with 3 bases of the junction outside any gene match. CDR1 and CDR2, per the germline V gene, are KGHSH and LQKENI. The CDR3, from cysteine to phenylalanine, totals 16 residues. The CDR3 DNA has 48 bases and is translated from base 1. Donors were healthy HIV-negative adults with no recently reported acute infections or vaccinations. Every donor was a Caucasian adult living in Nashville, Tennessee, USA. CD4+ T cells were enriched through magnetic negative selection, after which naive cells were positively selected on CD45RA and the remaining negative fraction served as the memory subset. Blood was collected by leukapheresis, and PBMCs were isolated by Ficoll-Histopaque density gradient centrifugation and then cryopreserved in liquid nitrogen vapor phase. Purity and quantity of every magnetically sorted T cell population were checked by analytical flow cytometry. Genomic DNA was isolated from every sorted fraction and measured by UV absorbance on a Nanodrop 2000c.

Using the deep immunoSEQ assay, TCR CDR3 regions were amplified from genomic DNA by multiplex PCR. Extracted genomic DNA from each cell subset was distributed evenly across all wells of several immunoSEQ 96-well plates, and each plate was treated as a replicate. For sorted subsets, each replicate PCR was loaded with around 200 ng genomic DNA, equivalent to 30,000 or so T cell genomes. Purified libraries were quantified with a Qubit 3.0 fluorometer, sized on a Bioanalyzer 2100, and re-quantified with the KAPA Library Quantification kit. Every immunoSEQ 96-well plate was sequenced on a dedicated single-read 150-cycle Illumina NextSeq 550 flow cell. In the paper's pipeline: The immunoSEQ output contained only junctional sequences without quality scores, so filtering could not match that applied to full-length reads. Sequences were annotated with PyIR, a Python wrapper for IgBLAST v1.9, using IMGT germline references to assign V/J genes and CDR3. Reads were filtered out if the reads had weak V/J assignments (E-value above 1e-6), no CDR3, stop codons, out-of-frame junctions, or ambiguous translated residues. V3J clonotypes were defined as sequences sharing the same inferred V gene, J gene, and CDR3 amino acid sequence. Percentage overlap between repertoires was calculated by dividing the number of shared unique clonotypes by the size of the smaller repertoire. Repertoire richness was assessed with RTK rarefaction, the Chao1 estimator, and Recon v2.1 estimates of unobserved clonotypes. For all TCRbeta clonotypes obtained by the gDNA method from a few donors, generation probabilities were computed with OLGA. Entries here come from immuneACCESS through TCRdb and include only in-frame sequences with V and J called. Some clones fail to appear in such tables; in the studies checked, an unresolved V gene covers under half of the shortfall, and the cause of the remainder is unknown. The D gene and trimming were derived from the DNA, and the V and J assignments and clone size from that table. For this sample there are millions of clones; roughly nine tenths appear just once. The top ten hold around 0.15% of the sample.

The source of this sequence is a young man in good health. The material sequenced was naive CD4+ T cells sorted from blood. The cell subset or site label corresponds to: CD45RA+ positively selected. The sequence is built from TRBV18 and TRBJ2-6, with 11 bases aligning to TRBD1. The DNA reads TGTGCCAGCGGACAGGGGGCAAGCTCTGGGGCCAACGTCCTGACTTTC. It is translated as CASGQGASSGANVLTF.